The entry below gives a single T cell receptor (beta chain) sequence along with its context. Documented treatment: around 19 received Ad26.COV2.S at low or high dose, single or two shots; 5 received placebo; per-sample allocation not given. Vaccine and placebo recipients were sampled on day 63 after the first injection. V was clipped by 6 bases and J by 2 bases; unmatched bases: 6. This CDR3 spans 13 amino acids. CDR1 is SQVTM and CDR2 is ANQGSEA in the germline V gene. Clones were sequenced by immunoSEQ multiplex PCR, and TCRdb holds only the in-frame ones, with some missing. In the table there are approximately 400,000 clones, roughly 85% of which are singletons. This specimen comes from a study of Ad26.COV2.S vaccination and SARS-CoV-2 variants.

The chain is built from TRBV29-1 and TRBJ1-2, with 7 bases identical to TRBD1. The source material was peripheral blood, sampled in a trial of Ad26.COV2.S vaccine versus placebo. The clonotype was recovered from a person between 18 and 60 years old who received the Ad26.COV2.S COVID-19 vaccine or a placebo. The CDR3 spells CSVEGQLNYGYTF. Here the CDR3 DNA reads TGCAGCGTGGAGGGACAGCTAAACTATGGCTACACCTTC.